These 17 T cell receptor beta chains originate from one sample sequenced in a study of shared clonotypes between healthy human individuals. Clones were sequenced by immunoSEQ multiplex PCR, and TCRdb holds only the in-frame ones, with some missing. The sample has about 2 million clones, about 95% seen once. The naive CD8 fraction comprised CD45RO-negative cells positively selected for CCR7 and excluded terminally differentiated effector memory CD45RA+ cells. Sequenced: naive CD8+ T cells sorted from blood. Source of these receptors: a man younger than 35 in good health.

This chain connects TRBV27 to TRBJ2-5; TRBD1 matches at 8 bases. Germline loops: CDR1 MNHEY, CDR2 SMNVEV (reference sequence). V was pared by 2 bases and J by 6 bases, with 8 bases of the junction left unmatched. The CDR3 contains 15 residues. The CDR3 region is CASSLGPGGAQTQYF. The CDR3 region has the DNA TGTGCCAGCAGTTTAGGGCCAGGGGGCGCTCAGACCCAGTACTTC.

The V call is TRBV5-6, the J call TRBJ1-6; D is uncertain. Looked up from germline, CDR1 is SGHDT and CDR2 is YYEEEE. V dropped 1 base and J dropped 0 bases, with 11 bases sitting between them. The CDR3 totals 17 residues. CDR3 residues: CASSLPSGSSYNSPLHF. The CDR3 region has the DNA TGTGCCAGCAGCTTGCCATCGGGGAGCTCCTATAATTCACCCCTCCACTTT. Variable domain in full (rest from reference TRBV5-6 and TRBJ1-6): DAGVTQSPTHLIKTRGQQVTLRCSPKSGHDTVSWYQQALGQGPQFIFQYYEEEERQRGNFPDRFSGHQFPNYSSELNVNALLLGDSALYLCASSLPSGSSYNSPLHFGNGTRLTVT.

The V call is TRBV15, the J call TRBJ2-7; 9 bases line up with TRBD1. V gave up 3 bases and J gave up 7 bases; unmatched junction bases: 7. This CDR3 region has 14 residues. In germline, CDR1 is LNHNV, CDR2 YYDKDF (reference sequence). In DNA, the CDR3 is TGTGCCACCAGCAGTACAGGGGGCTGGAAGGAGCAGTACTTC. Its protein is CATSSTGGWKEQYF. The full variable domain, with the rest looked up from reference TRBV15 and TRBJ2-7, is DAMVIQNPRYQVTQFGKPVTLSCSQTLNHNVMYWYQQKSSQAPKLLFHYYDKDFNNEADTPDNFQSRRPNTSFCFLDIRSPGLGDTAMYLCATSSTGGWKEQYFGPGTRLTVT.

This clone was detected once. The CDR3 region is CASSVLAGEGSQYF. The CDR3 DNA sequence: TGTGCCAGCAGTGTTCTAGCGGGAGAGGGGTCCCAGTACTTC. The J gene is TRBJ2-5, the V gene TRBV6-1, with 10 bases matching TRBD2. V trimming: 4 bases; J trimming: 9 bases; junction bases outside the gene matches: 8. There are 14 residues in the CDR3. Looked up from germline, CDR1 is MNHNS and CDR2 is SASEGT.

The chain has TRBV5-5 and TRBJ2-3, with D hard to call. V was shortened by 3 bases and J by 6 bases, with 8 bases between the two germline ends. The CDR3 has 12 amino acids. Per germline, CDR1 SGHKS and CDR2 YYEKEE (reference sequence). The CDR3 DNA is TGTGCCAGCAGCTCGTACACTGATACGCAGTATTTT. Protein product: CASSSYTDTQYF. Supplemented by reference TRBV5-5 and TRBJ2-3, the full variable domain reads DAGVTQSPTHLIKTRGQQVTLRCSPISGHKSVSWYQQVLGQGPQFIFQYYEKEERGRGNFPDRFSARQFPNYSSELNVNALLLGDSALYLCASSSYTDTQYFGPGTRLTVL.

The gene calls are TRBV27 and TRBJ2-2; 8 bases align to TRBD1. CDR1 MNHEY and CDR2 SMNVEV come from the germline V gene (reference sequence). J gave up 2 bases and V 6 bases, and 8 bases lay outside the gene matches. The CDR3 covers 16 residues. CDR3 DNA sequence: TGTGCCAGCAGGCTAGGACAGGGCCTAAACACCGGGGAGCTGTTTTTT. Translating gives CASRLGQGLNTGELFF.

The chain is built from TRBV2 and TRBJ2-7; D uncertain. Trimming cost V 9 bases and J 3 bases, with 15 bases left between them. The CDR3 spans 13 residues. Germline CDR1 reads SNHLY; CDR2 reads FYNNEI. CDR3 bases: TGTGCCAGAGAATCTGTAGGTAGCTACGAGCAGTACTTC. Translation gives CARESVGSYEQYF.

This clone was counted between two and nine times. The rearrangement links TRBV25-1 to TRBJ2-7; tentative D call: TRBD1 (7 bases). Germline lookup yields CDR1 MGHDK and CDR2 SYGVNS. CDR3 length: 16 amino acids. Trimming took off 6 bases at V and 3 bases at J, with 21 bases between the two ends. CDR3 residues: CASSLERGPGGYEQYF. The CDR3, as DNA: TGTGCCAGCAGCCTTGAAAGGGGGCCCGGGGGCTACGAGCAGTACTTC.

The gene calls are TRBV12-5 and TRBJ2-1; D call uncertain. Per germline, CDR1 LGHNT and CDR2 FRNRAP. This CDR3 has 13 residues. The V and J ends lost 5 bases and 4 bases respectively, with 9 bases between them. CDR3: CASGPDDYNEQFF. The CDR3 DNA sequence: TGTGCTAGTGGTCCGGACGATTACAATGAGCAGTTCTTC.

A remark on this clone: The same CDR3 arises from other DNA sequences in this sample as well. The genes are TRBV7-8 and TRBJ1-2; 8 bases agree with TRBD1. CDR1 is SGHVS and CDR2 is FQNEAQ in the germline V gene. The CDR3 sequence is 15 residues long. The ends lost 3 bases at V and 4 bases at J; junction bases unmatched: 7. The CDR3 region has the DNA TGTGCCAGCAGCTTCCCAGGACAGGGTGGCTATGGCTACACCTTC. This translates into CASSFPGQGGYGYTF.

The chain uses TRBV6-5 and TRBJ2-7, with TRBD1 as a possible D gene (5 bases). Germline CDR1 and CDR2: MNHEY and SVGAGI. Between the trimmed V and J ends, which lost 2 bases and 4 bases, there was a span of 9 bases. This CDR3 has 13 amino acids. DNA for the CDR3: TGTGCCAGCAGTTACGCGACAGATTACGAGCAGTACTTC. Protein sequence: CASSYATDYEQYF.

V gene TRBV4-3 combines with J gene TRBJ1-2; D is unclear. Germline values: CDR1 LGHNA, CDR2 YSLEER. This CDR3 region has 17 residues. V lost 0 bases and J 0 bases, leaving 14 bases between the germline ends. CDR3 loop: CASSQDWLTLSNYGYTF. The CDR3 DNA reads as TGCGCCAGCAGCCAAGATTGGTTGACACTTTCTAACTATGGCTACACCTTC.

The chain has TRBV6-5 and TRBJ2-7, with D perhaps being TRBD1 or TRBD2 (6 bases each). The V and J ends lost 2 bases and 5 bases respectively, with 13 bases between them. The CDR3 loop spans 14 amino acids. Germline CDR1 MNHEY, CDR2 SVGAGI. CDR3 sequence: CASSYGGQLDEQYF. The CDR3 nucleotides are TGTGCCAGCAGTTACGGGGGGCAATTAGACGAGCAGTACTTC.

The J gene is TRBJ1-2, the V gene TRBV28; TRBD1 is a possible D gene (5 bases). V lost 6 bases to trimming and J lost 8 bases, with 16 bases between them. Germline-derived CDR1 and CDR2 are MDHEN and SYDVKM. The CDR3 loop spans 13 amino acids. The CDR3 loop is CASSRPQVGGYTF. CDR3 sequence (DNA): TGTGCCAGCAGCAGGCCACAGGTGGGGGGCTACACCTTC.

The gene calls are TRBV21-1 and TRBJ2-1. TRBV21-1 is a recognized pseudogene. The CDR3 is 15 residues long. The chain's CDR3 is CASSKAGKAYNEQFF. DNA of the CDR3: TGTGCCAGCAGCAAAGCAGGGAAAGCCTACAATGAGCAGTTCTTC.

This chain uses TRBV4-1 with TRBJ2-7; D unresolved. The CDR3 extends over 15 amino acids. Germline lookup yields CDR1 MGHRA and CDR2 YSYEKL. The V end lost 4 bases, the J end lost 3 bases, and 16 bases lay between the germline ends. CDR3 in amino acids: CASSLQPVASYEQYF. CDR3 bases: TGCGCCAGCAGCCTCCAACCGGTTGCGAGCTACGAGCAGTACTTC.

CDR3 in amino acids: CASSKPGQKLYEQYF. The CDR3 bases are TGTGCCAGCAGTAAACCGGGACAGAAGTTATACGAGCAGTACTTC. The rearrangement joins TRBV6-5 to TRBJ2-7, with 7 bases matching TRBD1. The CDR3 covers 15 residues. CDR1 is MNHEY and CDR2 is SVGAGI in the germline V gene. V shed 5 bases, J shed 4 bases, and the junction held 11 bases outside the gene matches.